This TCR beta chain was profiled in a study of monozygotic twins with inflammatory bowel disease. The CDR3 is 15 residues long. The germline gives CDR1 LGHDT, CDR2 YNNKEL (reference sequence). TCRdb reprocessed the 5' RACE reads; each CDR3 protein has one entry and no DNA is given. This sample's clone table lists about 380,000 distinct CDR3 sequences. The chain carries TRBV3-1 and TRBJ2-1; TCRdb lists TRBD1, though no DNA is available to test this call. Sequencing was performed on blood. The receptor was isolated from a human donor with ulcerative colitis or Crohn's disease, or a healthy co-twin of an affected twin (not recorded which). The chain's CDR3 is CASSHGTETYNEQFF.